The 7 T cell receptor beta chains below all came from one sample that was sequenced in a study of blood T cell repertoires in COVID-19. Libraries were prepared by immunoSEQ multiplex PCR; TCRdb keeps only in-frame clonotypes and omits some of them. Among roughly 170,000 clones listed, under 85% were seen once. The sample was peripheral blood. The receptors here all came from a human donor in a cohort sampled during active COVID-19.

V gene TRBV7-6 combines with J gene TRBJ1-3; D perhaps matches TRBD1 (5 bases). The germline V and J ends were trimmed by 5 bases and 1 base, with 18 bases remaining between them. The CDR3 length is 17 residues. Germline V CDR1 and CDR2: SGHVS, FNYEAQ. The CDR3 spells CASSQQGTDRSGNTIYF. The CDR3 DNA sequence: TGTGCCAGCAGCCAGCAGGGTACTGATCGATCTGGAAACACCATATATTTT.

The chain has TRBV27 and TRBJ2-3; no clear D. With 0 bases removed from V and 6 bases from J, the gap between germline ends came to 7 bases. The CDR3 length is 13 residues. CDR1 MNHEY and CDR2 SMNVEV come from the germline V gene (reference sequence). CDR3 DNA: TGTGCCAGCAGTTTATCCCTAGGCGATACGCAGTATTTT. Its protein is CASSLSLGDTQYF.

The rearrangement links TRBV9 to TRBJ2-1, with D tentatively TRBD2 (7 bases). The CDR3 sequence is 13 residues long. The ends were cut back, 6 bases at V and 7 bases at J, with 14 bases in the middle. Per the germline V gene, CDR1 is SGDLS and CDR2 is YYNGEE. The CDR3 spells CASTGRGANEQFF. The CDR3 coding sequence is TGTGCCAGCACCGGTCGGGGGGCAAATGAGCAGTTCTTC.

V usage is TRBV13 and J usage is TRBJ2-1; 7 bases are shared with TRBD1. The CDR3 is made up of 13 amino acids. From germline, CDR1 is PRHDT and CDR2 FYEKMQ (reference sequence). The ends lost 5 bases at V and 6 bases at J; junction bases unmatched: 4. The CDR3 sequence is CASSAWTGNEQFF. In DNA, the CDR3 is TGTGCCAGCAGCGCATGGACAGGCAATGAGCAGTTCTTC.

The J gene is TRBJ1-3, the V gene TRBV6-5; D is possibly TRBD1 (5 bases). The V and J ends lost 6 bases and 3 bases respectively, with 15 bases between them. The CDR3 is 15 residues long. CDR1 is MNHEY, CDR2 SVGAGI, per germline. CDR3 in amino acids: CASSRSRVSGNTIYF. The CDR3 nucleotides read TGTGCCAGCAGCCGATCCAGGGTTAGTGGAAACACCATATATTTT.

The chain links TRBV5-1 to TRBJ2-7; TRBD1 matches at 7 bases. The CDR3 is made up of 13 amino acids. J was trimmed by 4 bases and V by 3 bases; bases with no gene match: 4. Germline V lookup: CDR1 SGHRS, CDR2 YFSETQ. The CDR3 sequence: CASSWRQGYEQYF. In DNA, the CDR3 is TGCGCCAGCAGCTGGAGACAGGGTTACGAGCAGTACTTC.

The rearrangement uses TRBV6-2 or TRBV6-3 and TRBJ2-7; 9 nucleotides match TRBD1. CDR3 length equals 16 residues. V trimming: 0 bases; J trimming: 6 bases; junction bases outside the gene matches: 9. Germline V gene sequence: CDR1 MNHEY, CDR2 SVGEGT. Here the CDR3 DNA reads TGTGCCAGCAGTTACTCTGGGACAGGGTTGTATGGCGAGCAGTACTTC. As protein: CASSYSGTGLYGEQYF.